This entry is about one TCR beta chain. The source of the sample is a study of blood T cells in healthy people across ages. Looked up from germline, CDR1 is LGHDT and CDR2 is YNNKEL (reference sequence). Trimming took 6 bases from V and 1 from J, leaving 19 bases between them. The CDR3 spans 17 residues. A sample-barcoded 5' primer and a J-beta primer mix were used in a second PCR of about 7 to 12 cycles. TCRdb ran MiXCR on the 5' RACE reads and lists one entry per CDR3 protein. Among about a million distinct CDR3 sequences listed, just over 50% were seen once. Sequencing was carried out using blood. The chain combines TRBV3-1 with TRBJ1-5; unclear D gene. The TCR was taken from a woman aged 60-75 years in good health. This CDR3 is CASSKGGGTGSNQPQHF. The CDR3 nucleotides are TGTGCCAGCAGTAAGGGCGGAGGCACTGGGAGCAATCAGCCCCAGCATTTT. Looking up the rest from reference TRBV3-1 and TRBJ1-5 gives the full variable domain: DTAVSQTPKYLVTQMGNDKSIKCEQNLGHDTMYWYKQDSKKFLKIMFSYNNKELIINETVPNRFSPKSPDKAHLNLHINSLELGDSAVYFCASSKGGGTGSNQPQHFGDGTRLSIL.